A single sample is the source of the 9 T cell receptor beta chains below, sequenced in a study of blood T cells in healthy people across ages (dated by TCRdb to the mid-2010s). The receptor library was made with 5' RACE. These reads were obtained on an Illumina HiSeq 2500. A second roughly 6 to 11 cycle PCR used a sample-barcoded 5' primer and a J-beta primer mix. The public reads were reanalyzed by TCRdb: fastp trimming at Q25, MiXCR alignment, in-frame beta chains only. Rows with a matching CDR3 protein are joined into one entry that keeps the most common DNA and genes. In this sample the table shows around 940,000 distinct CDR3 sequences, just over 50% of which occur a single time. 20% to 25% of the sample rests with the top ten. Input material: blood. The receptors derive from a woman aged 55-75 years in good health.

This clonotype has ten or more counts. The chain combines TRBV12-3 or TRBV12-4 with TRBJ2-7, with a tentative D call TRBD2 (6 bases). V lost 8 bases, J lost 0 bases, and 8 bases lay in between. The CDR3 totals 12 residues. CDR3 protein: CASGGSSYEQYF. Here the CDR3 DNA reads TGTGCCAGCGGAGGGAGCTCCTACGAGCAGTACTTC.

CDR3 nucleotide sequence: TGTGCCAGCAGTTACTCGATGCGAGGCACAGATACGCAGTATTTT. This codes for CASSYSMRGTDTQYF. The rearrangement joins TRBV6-6 to TRBJ2-3; D ambiguous. This CDR3 comprises 15 residues. Germline assignment: CDR1 MNHNY and CDR2 SVGAGI (reference sequence). The V gene lost 0 bases and the J gene lost 1 base, with 8 bases spanning the gap.

The chain uses TRBV14 and TRBJ1-2, with 7 bases identical to TRBD1. Germline V gives CDR1 SGHDN, CDR2 FVKESK. CDR3 size: 14 residues. V trimming: 1 base; J trimming: 4 bases; junction bases outside the gene matches: 3. This CDR3 is CASSQVGQAYGYTF. The CDR3 bases are TGTGCCAGCAGCCAAGTAGGACAGGCCTATGGCTACACCTTC.

This clonotype occurred a few times. The rearrangement joins TRBV27 to TRBJ2-7; weak D call: TRBD2 (5 bases). Trimming removed 7 bases at V and 5 bases at J, with 12 bases between. This CDR3 has 12 residues. Germline V gene sequence: CDR1 MNHEY, CDR2 SMNVEV (reference sequence). The CDR3 spells CASNGGPHEQYF. The CDR3 coding sequence is TGTGCCAGCAATGGAGGCCCCCACGAGCAGTACTTC.

V gene TRBV2 combines with J gene TRBJ2-7, with D possibly TRBD1 on 6 matching bases. V was cut by 9 bases and J by 0 bases, with 15 bases left in between. The CDR3 covers 14 residues. Germline V gene data show CDR1 as SNHLY and CDR2 as FYNNEI. The CDR3 nucleotides are TGTGCCAGTGAAAGGACAGCCGTCTCCTACGAGCAGTACTTC. Protein sequence: CASERTAVSYEQYF.

CDR3 sequence (DNA): TGTGCCAGCAGCTCCAGGGACAGACCCGACACAGATACGCAGTATTTT. Translation: CASSSRDRPDTDTQYF. This chain uses TRBV4-2 with TRBJ2-3; 7 bases map to TRBD1. There are 16 residues in the CDR3. Germline CDR1 is LGHNA and CDR2 is YNFKEQ. Trimming at V came to 5 bases and at J to 2 bases, leaving 10 bases not matched to a gene.

This clonotype was detected only a few times. This chain uses TRBV7-6 with TRBJ2-7; 12 bases are a match to TRBD2. V shed 3 bases, J shed 0 bases, and the junction held 3 bases outside the gene matches. Germline CDR1 reads SGHVS; CDR2 reads FNYEAQ. This CDR3 is built from 16 residues. The CDR3 DNA sequence: TGTGCCAGCAGCTTCGGACTAGCGGGGAGCTCCTACGAGCAGTACTTC. Its protein is CASSFGLAGSSYEQYF.

V gene TRBV5-1 combines with J gene TRBJ2-7; no definite D call. TRBJ2-5 matches the DNA end more closely, so the J call is doubtful. CDR1 and CDR2 from the germline V gene are SGHRS and YFSETQ. The CDR3 totals 14 residues. This CDR3 reads CASSLGMGKETQYF. DNA of the CDR3: TGCGCCAGCAGCTTGGGTATGGGAAAAGAGACCCAGTACTTC.

V is TRBV11-2 and J is TRBJ2-3; TRBD1 might be the D (5 bases). Germline CDR1 and CDR2: SGHAT and FQNNGV. The CDR3 totals 15 residues. V was pared by 1 base and J by 1 base, with 9 bases between. As DNA, the CDR3 is TGTGCCAGCAGCTTAGTCTTAGGGGGCACAGATACGCAGTATTTT. Amino acids: CASSLVLGGTDTQYF.